This is a list of T cell receptor beta chains from one sample in a study of blood T cell repertoires in COVID-19. Sequenced by immunoSEQ multiplex PCR; TCRdb stores in-frame clones only, minus some. This table holds 250,000 to 300,000 clones, about 82% found once. The sequenced sample was peripheral blood. These receptors came from a man aged 45-60 years with active or convalescent COVID-19. Both conserved end residues are part of each CDR3. Fields, in order: CDR3 length, V gene, J gene, D gene, clone size, CDR3 DNA, CDR3 protein. D genes are given only for firm matches. Only some rows state a clone size, as once, few, many or a class for expanded clones.

13	TRBV18	TRBJ1-3	.	.	TGTGCCAGCTCACGGGGGGTATCGCACACCATATATTTT	CASSRGVSHTIYF
14	TRBV3-1/TRBV3-2	TRBJ1-1	.	once	TGTGCCAGCAGCCAAGAGTCCCGGGTAACTGAAGCTTTCTTT	CASSQESRVTEAFF
15	TRBV7-2	TRBJ1-4	TRBD1	.	TGTGCCAGCAGCCCGAAGACAGGGTCTAATGAAAAACTGTTTTTT	CASSPKTGSNEKLFF
13	TRBV5-5	TRBJ2-7	.	.	TGTGCCAGCAGCTTGGCAGCGGTGGGGGAGCAGTACTTC	CASSLAAVGEQYF
14	TRBV19	TRBJ2-1	.	.	TGTGCCAGTAGTATAGAGTCGTCCTACAATGAGCAGTTCTTC	CASSIESSYNEQFF
15	TRBV5-4	TRBJ1-1	.	.	TGTGCCAGCAGCTCCCCAGGTTCGGGGTCGGGAGGAGCTTTCTTT	CASSSPGSGSGGAFF
14	TRBV28	TRBJ1-5	TRBD1	.	TGTGCCGGGGGGACAGTCTATAGCAATCAGCCCCAGCATTTT	CAGGTVYSNQPQHF
12	TRBV7-9	TRBJ1-6	.	few	TGTGCCAGCAGCCCCTTCGATTCACCCCTCCACTTT	CASSPFDSPLHF
14	TRBV28	TRBJ1-2	.	.	TGTGCCAGCAGTTTAGGGGGGGGTAACTATGGCTACACCTTC	CASSLGGGNYGYTF
15	TRBV28	TRBJ2-1	TRBD2	few	TGTGCCAGCAGTTGGGGAGGGCAAGCGGGTAATGAGCAGTTCTTC	CASSWGGQAGNEQFF
15	TRBV30	TRBJ2-6	.	.	TGTGCCTGGAGTGGAGGTTTCTCTGGGGCCAACGTCCTGACTTTC	CAWSGGFSGANVLTF
14	TRBV18	TRBJ1-5	.	.	TGTGCCAGCTCACCCCAAGCTCAGGGGCAGCCCCAGCATTTT	CASSPQAQGQPQHF
16	TRBV5-1	TRBJ2-5	TRBD2	.	TGCGCCAGCAGCTTGGAAGGGACTAGCGTAGAAGAGACCCAGTACTTC	CASSLEGTSVEETQYF
15	TRBV9	TRBJ1-6	.	.	TGTGCCAGCAGCACTAGCCCCCAACCGGAGTTGCCCCTCCACTTT	CASSTSPQPELPLHF
13	TRBV12-5	TRBJ2-1	.	.	TGTGCTAGTGACCGGGACAACCTAAATGAGCAGTTCTTC	CASDRDNLNEQFF
14	TRBV7-2	TRBJ2-7	.	.	TGTGCCAGCAGCCCCGTTACTCAGCTGACTGCGCAGTACTTC	CASSPVTQLTAQYF
16	TRBV27	TRBJ1-4	.	.	TGTGCCAGCAGTTTATCGAGACGGGGGTTCGGTGAAAAACTGTTTTTT	CASSLSRRGFGEKLFF
11	TRBV6-1	TRBJ1-1	.	.	TGTGCCAGCAGTTCCGTGAGCGAAGCTTTCTTT	CASSSVSEAFF
15	TRBV7-8	TRBJ1-5	.	.	TGTGCCAGCAGCAAAATCGGGTCGGGCAATCAGCCCCAGCATTTT	CASSKIGSGNQPQHF
15	TRBV6-5	TRBJ2-7	.	.	TGTGCCAGCATCTCCGAATGGGGCAGAACCTACGAGCAGTACTTC	CASISEWGRTYEQYF
15	TRBV2	TRBJ2-7	TRBD1	.	TGTGCCAGCAGCGAAGACAGGGGTGGTGGGGACGAGCAGTACTTC	CASSEDRGGGDEQYF
14	TRBV7-2	TRBJ1-4	TRBD1	.	TGTGCCAGCAGCCCCGACAGGGGGAATGAAAAACTGTTTTTT	CASSPDRGNEKLFF
15	TRBV4-1	TRBJ1-2	.	.	TGCGCCAGCAGCCAAGCTGGGGGGGCTAACTATGGCTACACCTTC	CASSQAGGANYGYTF
15	TRBV19	TRBJ1-3	.	.	TGTGCCAGTAGTATAGAGGCAAGCTCTGGAAACACCATATATTTT	CASSIEASSGNTIYF
12	TRBV4-2	TRBJ2-1	.	.	TGTGCCAGCAGCCAGAACAGGGTTGAGCAGTTCTTC	CASSQNRVEQFF
13	TRBV5-4	TRBJ1-3	.	.	TGTGCCAGCAGCTTGAGGGGAGGAAACACCATATATTTT	CASSLRGGNTIYF
17	TRBV27	TRBJ1-6	TRBD1	.	TGTGCCAGCAGTCGGGACAGGGCGAGCTCCTATAATTCACCCCTCCACTTT	CASSRDRASSYNSPLHF
13	TRBV28	TRBJ1-1	.	.	TGTGCCAGCAAACTCGGGGGGCTCACTGAAGCTTTCTTT	CASKLGGLTEAFF
13	TRBV3-1/TRBV3-2	TRBJ1-1	.	.	TGTGCCAGCAGCCGTACCCCGGGTTCTGAAGCTTTCTTT	CASSRTPGSEAFF
15	TRBV28	TRBJ1-5	.	.	TGTGCCAGCAGTTTAGGGGGCGGGTACAATCAGCCCCAGCATTTT	CASSLGGGYNQPQHF
14	TRBV2	TRBJ2-1	TRBD2	.	TGTGCCAGCATGGAGCGGGAGGGTGGTAATGAGCAGTTCTTC	CASMEREGGNEQFF
14	TRBV24-1	TRBJ2-2	.	.	TGTGCCACCAGTCGACAGGTTGGCACCGGGGAGCTGTTTTTT	CATSRQVGTGELFF
13	TRBV2	TRBJ2-4	.	.	TGTGCCAGCAGAGACGGGGAAAGGACCTCACGGTACTTC	CASRDGERTSRYF
14	TRBV28	TRBJ1-4	.	.	TGTGCCAGCAGTTTAGGGGGGGATAATGAAAAACTGTTTTTT	CASSLGGDNEKLFF
15	TRBV6-6	TRBJ1-2	TRBD1	.	TGTGCCAGCAGTTACTCCTTGACAGGGGGCTATGGCTACACCTTC	CASSYSLTGGYGYTF
16	TRBV27	TRBJ2-7	TRBD2	.	TGTGCCAGCAGTTTCGGGGGGGTCAACGTCCCCTACGAGCAGTACTTC	CASSFGGVNVPYEQYF
14	TRBV20-1	TRBJ2-7	TRBD2	.	TGCAGTGCTAGTAAGGCGGGAGGGTTTTACGAGCAGTACTTC	CSASKAGGFYEQYF
15	TRBV3-1/TRBV3-2	TRBJ2-7	TRBD2	.	TGTGCCAGCAGCCTCCAGCGGGAGGCCCCCTACGAGCAGTACTTC	CASSLQREAPYEQYF
15	TRBV18	TRBJ2-3	TRBD1	.	TGTGCCAGCTCGCCTACAGGGGGGAAAGCAGATACGCAGTATTTT	CASSPTGGKADTQYF
18	TRBV7-5	TRBJ1-5	.	.	TGTGTCAGAAGCTTAGTCCGAGACAGGCGGGCGACCAGGCAGCCCCAGCATTTT	CVRSLVRDRRATRQPQHF
15	TRBV19	TRBJ2-2	TRBD2	.	TGTGCCAGTAGTATCAGTAGCGGGAGCACCGGGGAGCTGTTTTTT	CASSISSGSTGELFF